This T cell receptor beta chain stems from a study of T cells in Graves' hyperthyroidism and ophthalmopathy. Broader study findings: Blood shared most expanded thyroid clonotypes above 0.001.

Researchers took RNA transcripts and amplified the TCR beta CDR3 regions from them. When the TCR CDR3 underwent first-round RT-PCR, the HTBI primer set was used. MiXCR, run by TCRdb on the multiplex PCR reads, gives a single entry per CDR3 protein. The sample consists of approximately 740,000 distinct CDR3 sequences, 11% to 15% of them appearing once. This CDR3 contains 16 residues. The germline gives CDR1 SGHTA, CDR2 FQGNSA. Trimming took 3 bases from V and 0 from J, leaving 12 bases between them. The hyperthyroidism was newly diagnosed and had lasted under 2 months; the patients were aged 18 to 65. Exclusions: uncontrolled infection, other autoimmune disease, pregnancy, lactation. PBMCs came from about 10 ml fresh peripheral blood. This clonotype was detected many times. Antigen specificity is unknown.

The receptor comes from a woman between 18 and 30 years old with Graves' hyperthyroidism. The sequencing input was blood. This chain links TRBV7-2 with TRBJ2-1, with D unresolved. The DNA for the CDR3 is TGTGCCAGCAGCTTCACAAGACTCCCCTCCTACAATGAGCAGTTCTTC. As protein: CASSFTRLPSYNEQFF.